The clone carrying this T cell receptor (beta chain) was counted ten times or more. The antigen is undetermined. This specimen belongs to a study of identical twins. Study observations and caveats: The study reached conclusions through statistical analysis that was cross-sectional, not following the same donors.

After removal of 0 bases from V and 1 base from J, the junction contained 10 bases not matched to a gene. Germline values: CDR1 LGHNA, CDR2 YSLEER. The CDR3 runs 19 residues. Using its own MiXCR run on the 5' RACE reads, TCRdb lists one record per CDR3 protein. The table shows hundreds of thousands of distinct CDR3 sequences, with approximately 9% occurring only once. A further study also used this sample, focusing on yellow fever vaccine responses in identical twins. This second study notes: Twins' vaccine T cell response reportedly seemed partly convergent, partly personalized.

The chain employs TRBV4-3 and TRBJ2-1, with 9 bases matching TRBD2. Sequenced input: PBMCs. The clonotype originates from a woman under 30 in good health. The CDR3 sequence is CASSQEGWEREVSYNEQFF. The CDR3 DNA follows: TGCGCCAGCAGCCAAGAGGGCTGGGAGCGGGAGGTTTCCTACAATGAGCAGTTCTTC.